This TCR beta chain emerged from a study of vaccination effects on CD4 cells after COVID-19. Study background: Median timing of post-vaccine samples was 72 days after the second dose.

About this clone: Its specificity is not known.

Sequencing in the ViraFEST assay came after antigen-specific CD4+ T cells had been expanded with viral peptide pools, which were used to stimulate PBMC. Following a roughly 9-day culture, CD4+ T cells were purified. Of the BNT162b2 and mRNA-1273 vaccines, participants received two doses of one or the other. Vaccine recipients lacked prior SARS-CoV-2 infection and had negative nucleocapsid antibodies. Cultures of fewer than 2.5 million PBMC per well contained about 9.5 IU/ml IL-2 plus 10 ug/ml peptides. Days 3 and 7 were when half the medium was replaced with IL-2 medium. Method: immunoSEQ multiplex PCR; TCRdb's copy keeps in-frame clones and lacks some. The sample contains tens of thousands of clones, roughly 72% of which appear only once. The sequencing used CD4+ T cells from PBMCs cultured with HCoV-229E spike peptides, collected after COVID-19 vaccination. The sequence was obtained from a human donor who received a COVID-19 vaccine.

The CDR3 region is CATSKQIGNTIYF. In DNA form, the CDR3 reads TGTGCCACCAGCAAGCAGATAGGAAACACCATATATTTT. This chain connects TRBV15 to TRBJ1-3; D unclear. The CDR3 sequence is 13 residues long. The V gene lost 4 bases and the J gene lost 4 bases, with 8 bases spanning the gap. Germline V gives CDR1 LNHNV, CDR2 YYDKDF (reference sequence).